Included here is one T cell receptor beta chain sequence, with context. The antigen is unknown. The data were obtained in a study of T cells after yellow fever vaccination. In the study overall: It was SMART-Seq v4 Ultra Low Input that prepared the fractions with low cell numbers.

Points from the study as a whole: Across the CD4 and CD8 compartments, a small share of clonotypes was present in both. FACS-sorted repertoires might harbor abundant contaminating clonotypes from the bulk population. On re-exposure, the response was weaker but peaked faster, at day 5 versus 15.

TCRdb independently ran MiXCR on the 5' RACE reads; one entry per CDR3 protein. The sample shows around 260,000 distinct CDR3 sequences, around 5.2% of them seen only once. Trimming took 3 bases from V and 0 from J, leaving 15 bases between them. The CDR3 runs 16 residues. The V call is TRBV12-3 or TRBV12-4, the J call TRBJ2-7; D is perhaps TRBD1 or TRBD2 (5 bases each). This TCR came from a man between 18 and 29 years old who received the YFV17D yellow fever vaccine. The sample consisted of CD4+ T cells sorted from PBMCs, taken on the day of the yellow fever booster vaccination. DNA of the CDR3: TGTGCCAGCAGTTTTGAGGGGTGGCGGACCTCCTACGAGCAGTACTTC. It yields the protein CASSFEGWRTSYEQYF.